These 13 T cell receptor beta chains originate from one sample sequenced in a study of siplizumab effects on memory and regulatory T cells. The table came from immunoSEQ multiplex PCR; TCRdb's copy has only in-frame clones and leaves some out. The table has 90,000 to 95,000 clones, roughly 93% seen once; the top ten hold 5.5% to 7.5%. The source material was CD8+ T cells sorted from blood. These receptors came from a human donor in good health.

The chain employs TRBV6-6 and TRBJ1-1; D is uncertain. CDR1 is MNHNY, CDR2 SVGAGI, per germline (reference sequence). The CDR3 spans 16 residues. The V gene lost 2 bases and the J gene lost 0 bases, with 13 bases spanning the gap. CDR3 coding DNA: TGTGCCAGCAGTTACCCCCAACGGGAGCTGAACACTGAAGCTTTCTTT. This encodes CASSYPQRELNTEAFF.

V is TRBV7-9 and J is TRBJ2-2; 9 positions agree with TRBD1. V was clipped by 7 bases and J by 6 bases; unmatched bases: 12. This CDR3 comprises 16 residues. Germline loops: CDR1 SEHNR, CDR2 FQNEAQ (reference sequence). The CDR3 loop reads CASTAPGQGGAGELFF. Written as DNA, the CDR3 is TGTGCCAGCACCGCGCCGGGACAGGGAGGCGCCGGGGAGCTGTTTTTT.

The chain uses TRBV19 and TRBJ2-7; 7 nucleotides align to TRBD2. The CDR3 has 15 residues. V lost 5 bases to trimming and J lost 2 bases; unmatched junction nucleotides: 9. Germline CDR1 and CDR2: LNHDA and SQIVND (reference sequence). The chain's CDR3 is CASSQAPGLAYEQYF. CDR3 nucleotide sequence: TGTGCCAGTAGTCAAGCCCCAGGACTAGCCTACGAGCAGTACTTC.

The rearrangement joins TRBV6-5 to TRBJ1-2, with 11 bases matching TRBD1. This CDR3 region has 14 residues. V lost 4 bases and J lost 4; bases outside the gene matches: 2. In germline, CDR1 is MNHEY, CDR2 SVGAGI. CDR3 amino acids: CASSFGTGGYGYTF. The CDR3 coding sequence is TGTGCCAGCAGTTTCGGGACAGGGGGCTATGGCTACACCTTC.

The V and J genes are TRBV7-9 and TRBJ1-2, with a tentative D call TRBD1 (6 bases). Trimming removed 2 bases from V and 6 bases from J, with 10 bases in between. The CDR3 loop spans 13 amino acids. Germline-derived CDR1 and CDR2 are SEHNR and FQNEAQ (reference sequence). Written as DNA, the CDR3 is TGTGCCAGCAGCTTAACAGGGTACGATGGCTACACCTTC. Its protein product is CASSLTGYDGYTF.

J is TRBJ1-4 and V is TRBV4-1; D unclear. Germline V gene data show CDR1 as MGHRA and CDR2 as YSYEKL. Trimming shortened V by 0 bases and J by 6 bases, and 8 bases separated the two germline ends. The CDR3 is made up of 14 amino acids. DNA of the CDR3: TGCGCCAGCAGCCAAGATGTAGAGGATGAAAAACTGTTTTTT. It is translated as CASSQDVEDEKLFF.

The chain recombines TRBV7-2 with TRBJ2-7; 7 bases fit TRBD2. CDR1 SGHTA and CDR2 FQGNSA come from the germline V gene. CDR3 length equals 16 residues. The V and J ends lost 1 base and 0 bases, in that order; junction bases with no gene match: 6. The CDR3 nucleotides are TGTGCCAGCAGCTTAGGCCCTAGCGGAAGCTCCTACGAGCAGTACTTC. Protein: CASSLGPSGSSYEQYF.

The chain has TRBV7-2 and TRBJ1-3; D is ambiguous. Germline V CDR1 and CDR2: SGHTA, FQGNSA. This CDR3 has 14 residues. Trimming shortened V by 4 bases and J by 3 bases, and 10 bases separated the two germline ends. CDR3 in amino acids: CASSSEARGNTIYF. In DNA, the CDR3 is TGTGCCAGCAGCTCGGAAGCACGTGGAAACACCATATATTTT. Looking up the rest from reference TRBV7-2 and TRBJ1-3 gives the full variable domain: GAGVSQSPSNKVTEKGKDVELRCDPISGHTALYWYRQSLGQGLEFLIYFQGNSAPDKSGLPSDRFSAERTGGSVSTLTIQRTQQEDSAVYLCASSSEARGNTIYFGEGSWLTVV.

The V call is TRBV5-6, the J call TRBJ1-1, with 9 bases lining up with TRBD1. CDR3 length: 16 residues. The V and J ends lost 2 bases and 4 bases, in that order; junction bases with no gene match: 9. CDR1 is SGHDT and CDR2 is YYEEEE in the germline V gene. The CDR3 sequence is CASSFTTGGRGTEAFF. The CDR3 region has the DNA TGTGCCAGCAGCTTCACAACAGGGGGCCGGGGCACTGAAGCTTTCTTT.

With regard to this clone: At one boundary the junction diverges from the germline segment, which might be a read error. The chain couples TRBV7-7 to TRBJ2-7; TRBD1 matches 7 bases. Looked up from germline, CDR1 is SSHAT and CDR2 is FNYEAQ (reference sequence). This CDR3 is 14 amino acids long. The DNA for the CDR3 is TGTGCTAGCAGCCCCAATCCAGGGGGTTACGAGCAGTACTTC. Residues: CASSPNPGGYEQYF.

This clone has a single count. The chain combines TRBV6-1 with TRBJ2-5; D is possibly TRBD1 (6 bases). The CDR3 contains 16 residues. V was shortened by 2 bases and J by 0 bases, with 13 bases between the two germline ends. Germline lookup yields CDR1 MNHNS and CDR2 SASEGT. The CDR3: CASSEPSRGYQETQYF. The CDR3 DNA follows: TGTGCCAGCAGTGAACCAAGTAGGGGGTACCAAGAGACCCAGTACTTC.

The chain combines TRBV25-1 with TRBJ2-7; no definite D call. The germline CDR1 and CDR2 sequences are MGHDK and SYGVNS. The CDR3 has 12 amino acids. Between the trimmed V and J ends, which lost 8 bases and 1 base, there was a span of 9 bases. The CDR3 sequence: CASASPSYEQYF. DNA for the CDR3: TGTGCCAGCGCGTCACCTTCCTACGAGCAGTACTTC.

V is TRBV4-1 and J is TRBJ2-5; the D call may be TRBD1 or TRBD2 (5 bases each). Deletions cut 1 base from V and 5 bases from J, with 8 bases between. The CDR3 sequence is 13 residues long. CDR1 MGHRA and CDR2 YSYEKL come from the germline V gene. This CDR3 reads CASSQVGDETQYF. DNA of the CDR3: TGCGCCAGCAGCCAAGTGGGGGACGAGACCCAGTACTTC.